This entry features one T cell receptor (beta chain) sequence. These data originate in a study of shared clonotypes between healthy human individuals. In the study overall: With ages of 18 to 49, the donors were a couple of women and a few men.

Profiled with immunoSEQ multiplex PCR; TCRdb holds only in-frame clones, not every one. The sample records 2,500,000 or so clones, 85% to 95% being singletons. Germline-derived CDR1 and CDR2 are LNHNV and YYDKDF (reference sequence). J gave up 3 bases and V 3 bases, and 5 bases lay outside the gene matches. There are 15 residues in the CDR3. Sequencing used naive CD4+ T cells from PBMCs. Described subset: CD45RA+ positively selected. The chain recombines TRBV15 with TRBJ2-1, with TRBD1 matching 7 bases. This TCR was sampled from a man younger than 35 in good health. Some clones in this sample may be carry-over from other donors' samples. CDR3 bases: TGTGCCACCAGCAGGGGACAGCGCCTCTACAATGAGCAGTTCTTC. This encodes CATSRGQRLYNEQFF.